This T cell receptor beta chain came from a study of blood T cell repertoires in COVID-19. Study-wide background: Acute-phase and convalescent COVID-19 samples originated in the United States, Italy and Spain.

As processed by the authors: For nucleated cells, counts were estimated from reference gene primer amplification. The data were produced by immunoSEQ multiplex PCR, yet TCRdb's version contains in-frame clones alone and is incomplete. V and J calls and clone size come straight from that table; D and trimming were deduced from the DNA. The sample lists roughly 250,000 clones, around nine tenths occurring once. The CDR3 loop spans 15 amino acids. Germline V gene sequence: CDR1 SGHRS, CDR2 YFSETQ. With 1 base removed from V and 5 bases from J, the gap between germline ends came to 15 bases. The clonotype originates from a woman between 40 and 55 years old who had recovered from COVID-19. Sequenced: peripheral blood. The chain employs TRBV5-1 and TRBJ1-2; no firm D call. CDR3 loop: CASSLISDPRYGYTF. The CDR3 nucleotides are TGCGCCAGCAGCTTGATCAGCGACCCGAGGTATGGCTACACCTTC.